This TCR beta chain was obtained from a study of neurological immune-mediated disorders. The CDR3 extends over 13 amino acids. Per the germline V gene, CDR1 is DFQATT and CDR2 is SNEGSKA (reference sequence). Deletions cut 6 bases from V and 7 bases from J, with 18 bases between. TCRdb reprocessed the 5' RACE reads via MiXCR and lists one record per CDR3 protein. The sample contains some 83,000 distinct CDR3 sequences, 2% to 3% of which appear only once. This clonotype was detected many times. The chain carries TRBV20-1 and TRBJ2-5, with D possibly matching TRBD1 (9 bases). The sample taken for sequencing was PBMCs. This sequence was found in a woman aged 30 to 39 with multiple sclerosis. CDR3 residues: CSARGGTGWTQYF. For the CDR3, the DNA is TGCAGTGCCCGCGGGGGGACAGGGTGGACCCAGTACTTC.